The source of this T cell receptor beta chain is a study of cytomegalovirus exposure and HLA in healthy donors. Germline assignment: CDR1 LNHDA and CDR2 SQIVND (reference sequence). The CDR3 has 14 residues. V lost 4 bases to trimming and J lost 3 bases, with 11 bases between them. The PCR ran on 60 Vbeta and 13 Jbeta primers. Sequenced by immunoSEQ multiplex PCR; TCRdb stores in-frame clones only, minus some. Here the sample spans 150,000 to 200,000 clones, 80% to 90% being singletons. This TCR derives from a man aged 18-30 years in good health and CMV-seropositive. Sequencing input: PBMCs. The chain recombines TRBV19 with TRBJ2-3, with a weak D call TRBD2 (5 bases). The CDR3 here is CASSKLGVTDTQYF. The CDR3 nucleotides are TGTGCCAGTAGTAAGCTCGGGGTTACAGATACGCAGTATTTT.